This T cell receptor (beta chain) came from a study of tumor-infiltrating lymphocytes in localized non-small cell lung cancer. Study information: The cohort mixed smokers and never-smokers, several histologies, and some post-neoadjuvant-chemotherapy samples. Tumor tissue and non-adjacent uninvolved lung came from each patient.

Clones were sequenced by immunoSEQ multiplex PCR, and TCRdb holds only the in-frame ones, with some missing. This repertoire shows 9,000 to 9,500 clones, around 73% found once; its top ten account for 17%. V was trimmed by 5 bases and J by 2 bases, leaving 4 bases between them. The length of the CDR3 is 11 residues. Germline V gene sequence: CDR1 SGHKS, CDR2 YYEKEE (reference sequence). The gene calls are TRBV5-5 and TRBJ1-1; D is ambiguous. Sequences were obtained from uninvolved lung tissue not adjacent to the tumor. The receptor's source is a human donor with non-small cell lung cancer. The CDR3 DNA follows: TGTGCCAGCAGTTTTAACACTGAAGCTTTCTTT. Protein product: CASSFNTEAFF.